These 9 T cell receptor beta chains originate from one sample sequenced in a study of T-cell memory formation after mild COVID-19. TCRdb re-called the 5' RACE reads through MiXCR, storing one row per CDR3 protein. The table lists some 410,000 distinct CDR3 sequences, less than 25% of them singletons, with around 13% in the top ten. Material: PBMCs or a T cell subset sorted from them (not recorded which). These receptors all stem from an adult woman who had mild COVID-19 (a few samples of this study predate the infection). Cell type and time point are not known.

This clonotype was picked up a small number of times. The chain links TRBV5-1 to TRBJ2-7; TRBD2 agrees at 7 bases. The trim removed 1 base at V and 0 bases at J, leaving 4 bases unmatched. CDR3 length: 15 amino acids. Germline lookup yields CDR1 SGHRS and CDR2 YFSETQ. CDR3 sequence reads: CASSLLAGASYEQYF. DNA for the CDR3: TGCGCCAGCAGCTTGCTTGCGGGAGCCTCCTACGAGCAGTACTTC.

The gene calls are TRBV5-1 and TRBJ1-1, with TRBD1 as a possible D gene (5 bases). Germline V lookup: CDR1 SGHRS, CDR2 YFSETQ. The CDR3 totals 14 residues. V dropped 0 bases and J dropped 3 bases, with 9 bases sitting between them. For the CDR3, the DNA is TGCGCCAGCAGCTTGGTAGGGGAAGACACTGAAGCTTTCTTT. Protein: CASSLVGEDTEAFF.

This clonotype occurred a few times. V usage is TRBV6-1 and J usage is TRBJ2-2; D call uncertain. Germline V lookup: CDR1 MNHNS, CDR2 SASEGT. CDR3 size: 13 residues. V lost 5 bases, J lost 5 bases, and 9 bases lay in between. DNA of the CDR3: TGTGCCAGCAGTCTCCAGGTTACCGGGGAGCTGTTTTTT. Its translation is CASSLQVTGELFF.

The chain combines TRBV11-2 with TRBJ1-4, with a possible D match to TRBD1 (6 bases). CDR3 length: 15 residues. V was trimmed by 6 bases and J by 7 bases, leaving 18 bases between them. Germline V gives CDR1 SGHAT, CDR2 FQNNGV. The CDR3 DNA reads TGTGCCAGCAGACCCTGGCCAGGGGCGGGTGAAAAACTGTTTTTT. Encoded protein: CASRPWPGAGEKLFF.

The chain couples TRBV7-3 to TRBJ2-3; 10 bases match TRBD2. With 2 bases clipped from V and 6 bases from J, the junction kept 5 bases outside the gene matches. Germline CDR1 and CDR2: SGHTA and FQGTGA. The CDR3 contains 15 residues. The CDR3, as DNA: TGTGCCAGCAGCTTATTAAGCGGGAGGGTCGATACGCAGTATTTT. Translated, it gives CASSLLSGRVDTQYF.

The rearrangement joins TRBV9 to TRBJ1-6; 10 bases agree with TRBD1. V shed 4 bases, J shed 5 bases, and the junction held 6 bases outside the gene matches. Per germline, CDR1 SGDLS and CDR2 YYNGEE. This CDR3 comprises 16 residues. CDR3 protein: CASSMRQGADNSPLHF. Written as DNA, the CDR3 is TGTGCCAGCAGCATGAGACAGGGGGCTGATAATTCACCCCTCCACTTT.

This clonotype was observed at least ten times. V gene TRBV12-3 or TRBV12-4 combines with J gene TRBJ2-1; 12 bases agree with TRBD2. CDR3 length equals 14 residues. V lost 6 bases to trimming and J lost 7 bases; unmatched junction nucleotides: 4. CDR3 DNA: TGTGCCAGCAGACTAGCGGGAGGTCAAAATGAGCAGTTCTTC. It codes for CASRLAGGQNEQFF.

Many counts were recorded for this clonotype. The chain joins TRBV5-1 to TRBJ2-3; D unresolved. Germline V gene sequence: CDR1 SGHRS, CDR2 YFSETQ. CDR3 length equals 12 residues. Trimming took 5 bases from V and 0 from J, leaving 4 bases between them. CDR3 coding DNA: TGCGCCAGCAGGGCTAGCACAGATACGCAGTATTTT. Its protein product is CASRASTDTQYF.

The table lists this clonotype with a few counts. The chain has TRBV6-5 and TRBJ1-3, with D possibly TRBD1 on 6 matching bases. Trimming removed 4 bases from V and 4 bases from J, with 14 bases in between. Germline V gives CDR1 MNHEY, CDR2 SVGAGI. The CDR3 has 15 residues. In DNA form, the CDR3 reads TGTGCCAGCAGTTCCCTCGGACAGTCGGGAAACACCATATATTTT. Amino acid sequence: CASSSLGQSGNTIYF.